This is a list of T cell receptor beta chains from one sample in a study of PD-L1 blockade in urothelial cancer. The protocol was immunoSEQ multiplex PCR, while the TCRdb copy is restricted to in-frame clones and leaves out a portion. Of over 15,000 clones in the sample, about 91% were seen once. Source: PBMCs, taken around atezolizumab (anti-PD-L1) treatment. The receptors here all came from a man aged 70-80 years with urothelial cancer. CDR3s include the opening cysteine and the closing phenylalanine or tryptophan. Fields, in order: V gene, J gene, CDR3 protein.

>TRBV6-5|TRBJ1-4
CASSPGSAPNEKLFF
>TRBV6-5|TRBJ1-2
CASSYMGGYGYTF
>TRBV11-2|TRBJ2-6
CASSLFFRGSSGANVLTF
>TRBV7-9|TRBJ2-1
CASSLALAGYNEQFF
>TRBV7-2|TRBJ2-2
CVILGGTGELFF
>TRBV19|TRBJ2-1
CASSIQGLSNEQFF
>TRBV5-6|TRBJ1-3
CASSFRVALSGNTIYF
>TRBV10-2|TRBJ1-1
CASRAVETANTEAFF
>TRBV6-5|TRBJ2-5
CASSYPTSGGLETQYF
>TRBV6-4|TRBJ1-2
CASSDWDRGHDGYTF
>TRBV5-6|TRBJ2-4
CASSLDRTGFIQYF
>TRBV10-3|TRBJ2-5
CAISEGGETQYF
>TRBV28|TRBJ2-5
CASSRDLGQETQYF
>TRBV7-6|TRBJ2-6
CASSLAHGSGANVLTF
>TRBV28|TRBJ1-2
CASRPDTIYGYTF
>TRBV4-2|TRBJ2-3
CASSSGRESTDTQYF
>TRBV30|TRBJ2-7
CAWSGGPAHEQYF
>TRBV2|TRBJ2-1
CASSAGAYNEQFF
>TRBV6-1|TRBJ1-2
CASSESGGRGGYTF
>TRBV4-1|TRBJ2-1
CASSRYGTGGKNEQFF
>TRBV30|TRBJ1-2
CAWSVEVRYLNYGYTF
>TRBV2|TRBJ1-1
CASSGQGVRAFF
>TRBV6-5|TRBJ2-1
CASSTFGTYNEQFF
>TRBV5-6|TRBJ2-2
CASRLVQGTAGELFF
>TRBV6-6|TRBJ1-6
CASSPPAGDRGAPLHF
>TRBV18|TRBJ1-5
CASRKDRNSNQPQHF